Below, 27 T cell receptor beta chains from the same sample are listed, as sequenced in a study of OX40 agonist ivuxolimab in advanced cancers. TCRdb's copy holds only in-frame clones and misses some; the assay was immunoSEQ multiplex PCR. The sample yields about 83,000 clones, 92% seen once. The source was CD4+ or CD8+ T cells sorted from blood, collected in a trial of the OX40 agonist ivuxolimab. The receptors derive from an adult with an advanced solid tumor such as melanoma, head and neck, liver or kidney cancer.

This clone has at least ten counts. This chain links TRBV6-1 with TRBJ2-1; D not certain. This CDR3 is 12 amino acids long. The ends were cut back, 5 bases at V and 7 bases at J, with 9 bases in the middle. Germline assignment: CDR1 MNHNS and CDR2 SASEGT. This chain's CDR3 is CASSLRINEQFF. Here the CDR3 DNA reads TGTGCCAGCAGTCTCCGGATTAATGAGCAGTTCTTC.

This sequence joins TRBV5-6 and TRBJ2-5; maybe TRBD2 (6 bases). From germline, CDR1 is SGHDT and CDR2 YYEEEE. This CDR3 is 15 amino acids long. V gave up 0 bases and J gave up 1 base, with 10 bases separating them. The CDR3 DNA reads TGTGCCAGCAGCTTGGCCACGACTAGCCAAGAGACCCAGTACTTC. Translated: CASSLATTSQETQYF.

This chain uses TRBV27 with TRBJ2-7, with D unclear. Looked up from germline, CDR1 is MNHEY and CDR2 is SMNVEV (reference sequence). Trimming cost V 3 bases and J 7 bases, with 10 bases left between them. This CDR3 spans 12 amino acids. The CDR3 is CASSFALGEQYF. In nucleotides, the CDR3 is TGTGCCAGCAGTTTCGCCCTTGGGGAGCAGTACTTC.

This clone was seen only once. This CDR3 reads CASSSLYDGYTF. Here the CDR3 DNA reads TGCGCCAGCAGTTCCCTATACGATGGCTACACCTTC. The V gene is TRBV10-2, the J gene TRBJ1-2, with D hard to call. V was cut by 5 bases and J by 6 bases, with 10 bases left in between. This CDR3 has 12 amino acids. Germline lookup yields CDR1 WSHSY and CDR2 SAAADI.

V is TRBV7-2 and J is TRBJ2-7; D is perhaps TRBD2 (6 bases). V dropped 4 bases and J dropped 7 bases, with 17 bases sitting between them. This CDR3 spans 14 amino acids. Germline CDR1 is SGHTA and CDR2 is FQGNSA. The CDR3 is CASSSLAGMEEQYF. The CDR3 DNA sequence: TGTGCCAGCAGCTCCCTGGCGGGGATGGAGGAGCAGTACTTC.

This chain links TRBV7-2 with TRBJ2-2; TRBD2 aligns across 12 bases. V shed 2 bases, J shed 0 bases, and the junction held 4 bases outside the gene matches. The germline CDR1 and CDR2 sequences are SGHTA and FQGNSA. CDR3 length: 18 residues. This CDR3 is CASSLILAGGSNTGELFF. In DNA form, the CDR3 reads TGTGCCAGCAGCTTAATACTAGCGGGGGGCTCGAACACCGGGGAGCTGTTTTTT.

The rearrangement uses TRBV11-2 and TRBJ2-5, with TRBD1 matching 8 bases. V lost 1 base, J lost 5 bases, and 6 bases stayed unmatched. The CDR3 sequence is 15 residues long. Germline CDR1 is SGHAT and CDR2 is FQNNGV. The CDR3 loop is CASSLAGQGGETQYF. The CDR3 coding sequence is TGTGCCAGCAGCTTAGCTGGACAGGGTGGTGAGACCCAGTACTTC.

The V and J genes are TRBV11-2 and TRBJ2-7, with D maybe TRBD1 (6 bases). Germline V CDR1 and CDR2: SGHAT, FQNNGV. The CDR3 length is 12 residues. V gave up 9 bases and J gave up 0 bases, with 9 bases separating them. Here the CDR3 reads CASRDNSYEQYF. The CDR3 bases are TGTGCCAGTCGGGACAACTCCTACGAGCAGTACTTC. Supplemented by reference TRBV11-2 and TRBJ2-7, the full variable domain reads EAGVAQSPRYKIIEKRQSVAFWCNPISGHATLYWYQQILGQGPKLLIQFQNNGVVDDSQLPKDRFSAERLKGVDSTLKIQPAKLEDSAVYLCASRDNSYEQYFGPGTRLTVT.

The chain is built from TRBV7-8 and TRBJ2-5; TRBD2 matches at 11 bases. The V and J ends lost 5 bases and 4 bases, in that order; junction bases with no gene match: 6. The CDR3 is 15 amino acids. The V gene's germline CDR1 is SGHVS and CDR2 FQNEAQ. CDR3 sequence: CASSPSGGLTETQYF. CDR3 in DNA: TGTGCCAGCAGCCCTAGCGGGGGGTTGACAGAGACCCAGTACTTC.

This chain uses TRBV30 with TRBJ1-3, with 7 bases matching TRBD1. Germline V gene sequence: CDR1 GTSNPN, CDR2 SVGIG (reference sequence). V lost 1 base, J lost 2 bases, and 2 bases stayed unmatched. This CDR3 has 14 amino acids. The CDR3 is CAWSDGTAGNTIYF. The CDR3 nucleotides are TGTGCCTGGAGTGACGGGACAGCTGGAAACACCATATATTTT.

CDR3 in DNA: TGTGCCAGCAGCACAACTACTAGCACAGATACGCAGTATTTT. It specifies CASSTTTSTDTQYF. V is TRBV9 and J is TRBJ2-3; D gene unclear. Per germline, CDR1 SGDLS and CDR2 YYNGEE. This CDR3 spans 14 amino acids. Trimming took 4 bases from V and 0 from J, leaving 9 bases between them.

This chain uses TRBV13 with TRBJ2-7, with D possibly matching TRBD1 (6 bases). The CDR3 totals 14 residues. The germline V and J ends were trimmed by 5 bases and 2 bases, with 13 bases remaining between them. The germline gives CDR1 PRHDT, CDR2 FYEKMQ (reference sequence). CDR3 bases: TGTGCCAGCAGCCTCCGGCAGGGGACCTACGAGCAGTACTTC. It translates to CASSLRQGTYEQYF.

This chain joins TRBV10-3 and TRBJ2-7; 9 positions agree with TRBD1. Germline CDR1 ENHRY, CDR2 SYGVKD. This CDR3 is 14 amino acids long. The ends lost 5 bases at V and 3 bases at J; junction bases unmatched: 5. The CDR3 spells CAISSPGQGYEQYF. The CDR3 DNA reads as TGTGCCATCAGTTCCCCGGGACAGGGCTACGAGCAGTACTTC.

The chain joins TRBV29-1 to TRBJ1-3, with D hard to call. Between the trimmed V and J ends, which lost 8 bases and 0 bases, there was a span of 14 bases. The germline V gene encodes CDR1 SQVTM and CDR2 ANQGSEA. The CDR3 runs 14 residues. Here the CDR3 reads CSPKGAPSGNTIYF. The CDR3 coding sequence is TGCAGCCCCAAGGGAGCCCCCTCTGGAAACACCATATATTTT.

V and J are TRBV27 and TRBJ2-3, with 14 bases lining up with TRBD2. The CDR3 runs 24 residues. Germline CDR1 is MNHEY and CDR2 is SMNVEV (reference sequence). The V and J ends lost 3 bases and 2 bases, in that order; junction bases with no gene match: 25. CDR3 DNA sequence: TGTGCCAGCAGTTTGCAAGCCCTCATCCGGACTAGCGGGGGGACGGAGAACCACACAGATACGCAGTATTTT. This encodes CASSLQALIRTSGGTENHTDTQYF.

The CDR3 loop is CASSIQGEGQENGYTF. CDR3 coding DNA: TGTGCCAGTAGTATACAAGGAGAGGGGCAGGAGAACGGCTACACCTTC. V gene TRBV19 combines with J gene TRBJ1-2, with D possibly being TRBD1 (5 bases). The length of the CDR3 is 16 residues. V was shortened by 2 bases and J by 8 bases, with 21 bases between the two germline ends. Germline V gives CDR1 LNHDA, CDR2 SQIVND (reference sequence).

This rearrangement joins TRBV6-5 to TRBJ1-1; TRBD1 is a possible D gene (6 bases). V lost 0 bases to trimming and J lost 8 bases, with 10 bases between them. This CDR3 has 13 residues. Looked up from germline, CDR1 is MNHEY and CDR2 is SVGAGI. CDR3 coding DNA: TGTGCCAGCAGTTACTCGATAGGACAGGAAGCTTTCTTT. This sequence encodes CASSYSIGQEAFF.

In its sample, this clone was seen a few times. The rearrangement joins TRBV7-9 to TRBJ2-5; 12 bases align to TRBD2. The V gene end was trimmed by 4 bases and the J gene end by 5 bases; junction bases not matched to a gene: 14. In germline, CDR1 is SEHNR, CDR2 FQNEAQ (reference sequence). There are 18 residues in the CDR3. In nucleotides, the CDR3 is TGTGCCAGCAGCTCGAATAATGTGCCTAGCGGGGGGGCGGAGACCCAGTACTTC. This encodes CASSSNNVPSGGAETQYF.

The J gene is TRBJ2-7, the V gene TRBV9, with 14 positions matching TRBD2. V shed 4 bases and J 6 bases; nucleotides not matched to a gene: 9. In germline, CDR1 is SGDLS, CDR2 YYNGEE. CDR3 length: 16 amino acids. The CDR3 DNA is TGTGCCAGCAGCACTCTCCCGGGACTAGCGGGGGCCGAGCAGTACTTC. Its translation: CASSTLPGLAGAEQYF. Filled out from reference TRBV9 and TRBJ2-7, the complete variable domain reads DSGVTQTPKHLITATGQRVTLRCSPRSGDLSVYWYQQSLDQGLQFLIQYYNGEERAKGNILERFSAQQFPDLHSELNLSSLELGDSALYFCASSTLPGLAGAEQYFGPGTRLTVT.

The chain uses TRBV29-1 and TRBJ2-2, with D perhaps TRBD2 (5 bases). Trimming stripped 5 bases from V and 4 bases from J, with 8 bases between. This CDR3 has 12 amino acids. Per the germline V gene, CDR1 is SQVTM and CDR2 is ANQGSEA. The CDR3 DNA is TGCAGCGTTCCAGGAGGCACCGGGGAGCTGTTTTTT. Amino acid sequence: CSVPGGTGELFF.

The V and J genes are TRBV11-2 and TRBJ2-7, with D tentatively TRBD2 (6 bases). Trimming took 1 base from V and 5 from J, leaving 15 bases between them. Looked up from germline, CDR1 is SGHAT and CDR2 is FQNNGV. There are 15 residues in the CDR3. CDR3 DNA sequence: TGTGCCAGCAGCTTAGGAGGCTCGGGGGTCAACGAGCAGTACTTC. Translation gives CASSLGGSGVNEQYF.

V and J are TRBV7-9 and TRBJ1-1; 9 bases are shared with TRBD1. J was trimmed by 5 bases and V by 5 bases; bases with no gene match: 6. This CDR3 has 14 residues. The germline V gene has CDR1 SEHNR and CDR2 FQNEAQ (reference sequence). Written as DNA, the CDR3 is TGTGCCAGCAGCCCGACAGGGGGTTGGACTGAAGCTTTCTTT. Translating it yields CASSPTGGWTEAFF.

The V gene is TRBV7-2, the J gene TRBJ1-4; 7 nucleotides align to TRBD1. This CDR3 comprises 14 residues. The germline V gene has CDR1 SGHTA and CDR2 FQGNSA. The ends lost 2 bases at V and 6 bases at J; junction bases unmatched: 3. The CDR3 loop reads CASSLRQGYEKLFF. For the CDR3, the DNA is TGTGCCAGCAGCTTACGACAGGGTTATGAAAAACTGTTTTTT.

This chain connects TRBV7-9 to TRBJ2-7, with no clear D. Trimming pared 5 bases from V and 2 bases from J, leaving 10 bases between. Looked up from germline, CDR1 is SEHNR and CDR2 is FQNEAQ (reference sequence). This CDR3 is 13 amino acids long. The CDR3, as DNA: TGTGCCAGCAGCCCTGCCCGGGCCTACGAGCAGTACTTC. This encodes CASSPARAYEQYF.

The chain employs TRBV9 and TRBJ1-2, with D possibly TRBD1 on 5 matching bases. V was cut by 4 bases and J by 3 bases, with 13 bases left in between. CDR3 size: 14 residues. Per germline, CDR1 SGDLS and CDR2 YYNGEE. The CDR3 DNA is TGTGCCAGCAGCCCAAGGGGAGTTGACTATGGCTACACCTTC. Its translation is CASSPRGVDYGYTF.

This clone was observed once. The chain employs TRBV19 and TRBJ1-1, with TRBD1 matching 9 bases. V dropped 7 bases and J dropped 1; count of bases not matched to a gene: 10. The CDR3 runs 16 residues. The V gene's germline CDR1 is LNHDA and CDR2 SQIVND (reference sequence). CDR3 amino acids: CASTKAGQGGNTEAFF. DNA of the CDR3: TGTGCCAGTACCAAGGCGGGACAGGGTGGGAACACTGAAGCTTTCTTT.

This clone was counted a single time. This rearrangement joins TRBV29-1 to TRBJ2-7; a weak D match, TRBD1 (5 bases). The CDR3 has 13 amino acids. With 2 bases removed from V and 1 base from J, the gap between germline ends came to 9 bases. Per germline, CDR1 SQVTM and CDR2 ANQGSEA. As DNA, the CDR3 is TGCAGCGTTGAACTCGGACAATCCTACGAGCAGTACTTC. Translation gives CSVELGQSYEQYF.